This TCR beta chain was sequenced during a study of blood T cell repertoires in COVID-19. Study background: Collection of acute and convalescent COVID-19 samples took place in the United States, Italy and Spain. T cells, B-cell-depleted T cells, or PBMCs provided the cDNA or gDNA that served as material.

Authors' data handling: From reference gene primer amplification, estimates of nucleated cell counts were derived. The assay was immunoSEQ multiplex PCR, and TCRdb's table has in-frame clones only and misses some. The V and J calls and clone size were taken over from that table, and D and trimming were inferred from the DNA. The sample consists of 200,000 to 250,000 clones, roughly 86% of them appearing once. CDR1 and CDR2 (germline): LGHDT, YNNKEL (reference sequence). After removal of 4 bases from V and 7 bases from J, the junction contained 11 bases not matched to a gene. CDR3 length equals 16 residues.

The receptor was isolated from a woman aged 40 to 50 with acute or convalescent COVID-19. This chain connects TRBV3-1 (or the pseudogene TRBV3-2) to TRBJ2-1; 9 nucleotides agree with TRBD2. Sequencing was done on a sample of peripheral blood. The chain's CDR3 is CASSLSGGPHGNEQFF. Written as DNA, the CDR3 is TGTGCCAGCAGCCTTAGCGGGGGCCCCCATGGGAATGAGCAGTTCTTC.